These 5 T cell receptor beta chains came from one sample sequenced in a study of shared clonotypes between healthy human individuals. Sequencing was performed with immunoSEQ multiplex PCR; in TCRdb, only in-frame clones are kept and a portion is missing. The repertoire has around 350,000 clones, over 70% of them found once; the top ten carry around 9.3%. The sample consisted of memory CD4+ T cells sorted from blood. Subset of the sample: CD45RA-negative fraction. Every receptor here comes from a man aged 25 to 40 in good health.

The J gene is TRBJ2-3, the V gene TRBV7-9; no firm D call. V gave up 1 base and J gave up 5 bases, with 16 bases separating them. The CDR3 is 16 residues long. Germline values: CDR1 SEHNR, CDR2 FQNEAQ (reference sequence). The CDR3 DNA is TGTGCCAGCAGCTTAGTTGTTGGGCCAACCGGAGATACGCAGTATTTT. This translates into CASSLVVGPTGDTQYF.

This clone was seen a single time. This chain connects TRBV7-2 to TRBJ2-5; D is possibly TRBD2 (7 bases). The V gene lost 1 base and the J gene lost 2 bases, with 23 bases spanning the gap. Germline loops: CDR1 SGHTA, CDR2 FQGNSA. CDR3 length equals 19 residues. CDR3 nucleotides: TGTGCCAGCAGCTTAGTTCCCTCAGGTGGGGGGGGCGAACAAGAGACCCAGTACTTC. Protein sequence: CASSLVPSGGGGEQETQYF. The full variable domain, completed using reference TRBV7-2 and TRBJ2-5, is GAGVSQSPSNKVTEKGKDVELRCDPISGHTALYWYRQSLGQGLEFLIYFQGNSAPDKSGLPSDRFSAERTGGSVSTLTIQRTQQEDSAVYLCASSLVPSGGGGEQETQYFGPGTRLLVL.

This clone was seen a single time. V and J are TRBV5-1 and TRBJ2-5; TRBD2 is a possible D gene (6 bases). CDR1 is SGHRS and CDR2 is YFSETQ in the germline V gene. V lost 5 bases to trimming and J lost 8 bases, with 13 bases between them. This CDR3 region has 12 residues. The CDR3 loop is CASSPEGATQYF. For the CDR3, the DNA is TGCGCCAGCAGTCCGGAGGGAGCAACCCAGTACTTC.

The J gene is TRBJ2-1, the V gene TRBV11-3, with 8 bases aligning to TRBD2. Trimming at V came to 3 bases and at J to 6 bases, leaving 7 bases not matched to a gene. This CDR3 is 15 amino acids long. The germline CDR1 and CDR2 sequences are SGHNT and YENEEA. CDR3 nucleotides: TGTGCCAGCAGCTTCTCGGTAGCGGGACGCAATGAGCAGTTCTTC. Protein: CASSFSVAGRNEQFF.

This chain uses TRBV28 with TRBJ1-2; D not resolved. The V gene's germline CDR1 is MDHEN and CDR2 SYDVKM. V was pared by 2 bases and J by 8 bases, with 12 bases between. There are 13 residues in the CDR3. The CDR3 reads CASSLLQEGGYTF. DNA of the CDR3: TGTGCCAGCAGTTTACTGCAGGAAGGAGGCTACACCTTC.